This T cell receptor beta chain was identified during a study of T cell repertoires in cytomegalovirus infection. Overall study: CMV epitopes in the study were HLA-C-restricted (recently identified) and HLA-B-restricted (well studied). Shared public TCR beta signatures pointed to both CMV infection and a matching HLA type. Study conclusions and caveats: What dominated the ex vivo response were HLA-C-restricted CMV-specific TCR beta clonotypes. Carriage of CMV together with the relevant HLA was identifiable through cumulative public TCR beta family frequency.

From the reads, TCRdb called clonotypes with MiXCR, one entry per CDR3 protein. This sample has more than 110,000 distinct CDR3 sequences, with about 32% found just once. Notes on this clonotype: Its antigen is as yet unknown.

Germline CDR1 SGHTA, CDR2 FQGTGA. The CDR3 loop spans 15 amino acids. Trimming shortened V by 5 bases and J by 4 bases, and 16 bases separated the two germline ends. The rearrangement uses TRBV7-3 and TRBJ2-3; the D gene is possibly TRBD2 (7 bases). The TCR comes from a human donor in good health (CMV status not recorded). Some clones in this sample may be carry-over from other donors' samples. Sequencing used CD8+ T cells from cultured PBMCs, obtained from culture after CMV antigen stimulation. The CDR3 DNA reads as TGTGCCAGCAGCCCACTACTAGGGGGGGCAGATACGCAGTATTTT. As protein: CASSPLLGGADTQYF.